Listed here are 4 T cell receptor beta chains from one sample, sequenced in a study of T cells in localized non-small cell lung cancer. The repertoire was sequenced with immunoSEQ multiplex PCR; TCRdb's copy has only in-frame clones and lacks some. The sample carries approximately 45,000 clones, approximately 80% recorded once. This sample comprised peripheral blood mononuclear cells, obtained before any cancer treatment. These receptors originate from a man between 40 and 69 years old with stage III lung adenocarcinoma.

The chain employs TRBV6-6 and TRBJ2-1, with no clear D. Germline V gene data show CDR1 as MNHNY and CDR2 as SVGAGI (reference sequence). This CDR3 contains 13 residues. Deletions cut 2 bases from V and 7 bases from J, with 9 bases between. CDR3 protein: CASSYGISNEQFF. Written as DNA, the CDR3 is TGTGCCAGCAGTTACGGAATTAGTAATGAGCAGTTCTTC.

This clone was counted once. J is TRBJ2-7 and V is TRBV30, with D possibly TRBD1 on 6 matching bases. The CDR3 extends over 14 amino acids. CDR1 is GTSNPN and CDR2 is SVGIG in the germline V gene (reference sequence). Trimming removed 4 bases at V and 4 bases at J, with 17 bases between. Written as DNA, the CDR3 is TGTGCCTGGACAACAGGGTTATCGGGTTACGAGCAGTACTTC. As protein: CAWTTGLSGYEQYF.

The table lists this clone with a few counts. This specimen includes other DNA sequences encoding the same CDR3. The chain couples TRBV7-8 to TRBJ2-7; D is possibly TRBD2 (6 bases). Germline CDR1 SGHVS, CDR2 FQNEAQ. Trimming shortened V by 1 base and J by 3 bases, and 13 bases separated the two germline ends. The CDR3 consists of 15 residues. The DNA of the CDR3 is TGTGCCAGCAGCTTAGAGTTTCGGGGGAGCTACGAGCAGTACTTC. It translates to CASSLEFRGSYEQYF.

The chain joins TRBV5-4 to TRBJ2-2; unclear D gene. This CDR3 spans 14 amino acids. The V gene's germline CDR1 is SGHNT and CDR2 YYREEE (reference sequence). The V end lost 2 bases, the J end lost 6 bases, and 11 bases lay between the germline ends. Here the CDR3 reads CASSLPLGAGELFF. The CDR3 DNA reads as TGTGCCAGCAGCTTACCCCTAGGAGCCGGGGAGCTGTTTTTT.